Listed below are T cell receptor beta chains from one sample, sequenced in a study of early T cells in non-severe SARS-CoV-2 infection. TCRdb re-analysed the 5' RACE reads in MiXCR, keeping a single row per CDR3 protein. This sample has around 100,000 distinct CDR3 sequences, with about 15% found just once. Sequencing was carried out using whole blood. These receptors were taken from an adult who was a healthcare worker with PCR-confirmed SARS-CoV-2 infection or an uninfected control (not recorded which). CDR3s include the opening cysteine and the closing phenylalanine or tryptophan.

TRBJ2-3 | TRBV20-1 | CSARGRGISSTDTQYF
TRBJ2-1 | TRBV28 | CASSQTVIRSYNEQFF
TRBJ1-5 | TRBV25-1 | CASSAPGQANNSNQPQHF
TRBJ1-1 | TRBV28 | CAIQENTEAFF
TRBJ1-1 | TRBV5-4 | CASSWTWNTEAFF
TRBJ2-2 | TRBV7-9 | CASSLGQGRIGELFF
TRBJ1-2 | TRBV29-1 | CSVEGEKGTYGYTF
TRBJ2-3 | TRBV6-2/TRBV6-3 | CASSRDREADTQYF
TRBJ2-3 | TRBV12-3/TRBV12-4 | CASSLDQLADTQYF
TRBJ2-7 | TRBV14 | CASSIRLDGEQYF
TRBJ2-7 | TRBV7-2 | CASSPAPGYEQYF
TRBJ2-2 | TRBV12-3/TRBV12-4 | CASRRTGVSGELFF
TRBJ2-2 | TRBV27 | CASSPGLAGVAGELFF
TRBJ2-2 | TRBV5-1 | CASSARTSRDTGELFF
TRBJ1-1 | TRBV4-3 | CASSQDSGSGSEAFF
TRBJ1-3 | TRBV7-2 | CASSFSFGNTIYF
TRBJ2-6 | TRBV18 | CASSPAGANVLTF
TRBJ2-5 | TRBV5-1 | CASTSGQGQSETQYF
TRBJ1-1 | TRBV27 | CASSFRGSLNTEAFF
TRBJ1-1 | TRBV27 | CASTTGGRGTEAFF
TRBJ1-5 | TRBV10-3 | CAISGQGMNQPQHF
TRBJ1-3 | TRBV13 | CASSLSVRARGNTIYF
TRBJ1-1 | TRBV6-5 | CASSHGTPNTEAFF
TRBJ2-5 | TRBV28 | CASTSGGTHQETQYF
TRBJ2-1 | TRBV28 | CASSSRGSYNEQFF
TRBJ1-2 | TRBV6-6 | CASSYSTGYTF
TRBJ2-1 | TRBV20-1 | CSAVSGGALNEQFF
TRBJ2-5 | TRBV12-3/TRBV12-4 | CASSPGTSVKETQYF
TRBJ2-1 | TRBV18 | CASSPSVSSYNEQFF
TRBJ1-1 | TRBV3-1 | CASSPGQKNTEAFF
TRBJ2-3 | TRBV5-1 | CASSLDSPRPTDTQYF
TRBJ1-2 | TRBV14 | CASSQDRVGGYTF
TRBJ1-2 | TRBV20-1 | CSARENTNYGYTF
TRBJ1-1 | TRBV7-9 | CASSLAGGYVAFF
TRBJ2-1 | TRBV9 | CASSGGSRGLVNEQFF
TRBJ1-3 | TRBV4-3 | CASSQGGGNGNTIYF
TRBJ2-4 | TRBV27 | CASGWTERNIQYF